The sequence of this T cell receptor beta chain was determined in a study of T cells in localized non-small cell lung cancer. Notes on the study in general: The appearance of a median roughly 56 of the top 100 tumor clones was seen in adjacent lung. Highest T cell clonality was seen in uninvolved adjacent lung, surpassing that measured in tumor.

As regards this clone: Its antigen remains unknown.

TCRdb's table, derived via immunoSEQ multiplex PCR, lists solely in-frame clones and lacks some. The sample has almost 2,500 clones, 20% to 30% seen once. CDR3 length: 17 residues. With 4 bases removed from V and 1 base from J, the gap between germline ends came to 17 bases. CDR1 is KGHSH, CDR2 LQKENI, per germline. The chain couples TRBV18 to TRBJ2-1, with a possible D match to TRBD1 (6 bases). The sequenced sample was lung tumor tissue, obtained before any cancer treatment. This receptor was taken from an older male donor with stage II squamous cell lung carcinoma. In DNA, the CDR3 is TGTGCCAGCTCACTGACTGTAACAGGGAGATCCTACAATGAGCAGTTCTTC. It yields the protein CASSLTVTGRSYNEQFF.